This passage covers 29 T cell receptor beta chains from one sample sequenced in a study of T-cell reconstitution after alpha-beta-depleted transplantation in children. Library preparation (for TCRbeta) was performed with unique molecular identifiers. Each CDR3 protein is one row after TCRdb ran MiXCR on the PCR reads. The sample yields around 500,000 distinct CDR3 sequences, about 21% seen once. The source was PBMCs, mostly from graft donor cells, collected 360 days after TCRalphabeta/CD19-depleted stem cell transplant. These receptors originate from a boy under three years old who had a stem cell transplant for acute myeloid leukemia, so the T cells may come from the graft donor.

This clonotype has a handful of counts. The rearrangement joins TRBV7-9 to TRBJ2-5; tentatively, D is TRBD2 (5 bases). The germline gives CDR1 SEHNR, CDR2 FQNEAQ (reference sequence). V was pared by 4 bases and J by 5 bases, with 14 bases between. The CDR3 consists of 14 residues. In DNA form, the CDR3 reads TGTGCCAGCAGCTCGGGGTCATTTGGGGAGACCCAGTACTTC. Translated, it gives CASSSGSFGETQYF.

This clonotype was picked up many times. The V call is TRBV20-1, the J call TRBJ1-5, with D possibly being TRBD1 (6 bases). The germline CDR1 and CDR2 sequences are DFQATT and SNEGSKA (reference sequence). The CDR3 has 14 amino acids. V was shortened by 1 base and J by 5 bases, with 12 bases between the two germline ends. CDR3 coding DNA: TGCAGTGCTAGAGGGGGGACATGGGATCAGCCCCAGCATTTT. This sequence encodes CSARGGTWDQPQHF.

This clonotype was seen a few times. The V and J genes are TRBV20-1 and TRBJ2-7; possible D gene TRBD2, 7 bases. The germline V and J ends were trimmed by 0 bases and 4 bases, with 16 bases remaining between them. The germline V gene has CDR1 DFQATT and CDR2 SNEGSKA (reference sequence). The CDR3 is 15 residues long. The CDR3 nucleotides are TGCAGTGCTAGAGATCCCCGGGGGGCCCTATACGAGCAGTACTTC. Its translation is CSARDPRGALYEQYF.

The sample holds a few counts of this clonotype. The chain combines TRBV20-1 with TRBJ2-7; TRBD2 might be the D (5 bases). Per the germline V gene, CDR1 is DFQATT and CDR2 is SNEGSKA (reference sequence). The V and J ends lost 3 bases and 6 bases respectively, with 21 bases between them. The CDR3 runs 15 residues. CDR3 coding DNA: TGCAGTGCTAGTGTGCAGGCGCCTAGCTCGCGCGAGCAGTACGTC. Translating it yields CSASVQAPSSREQYV.

The CDR3 spells CASSAGAPGELFF. Written as DNA, the CDR3 is TGCGCCAGCTCCGCAGGGGCCCCCGGGGAGCTGTTTTTT. J is TRBJ2-2 and V is TRBV4-3; possible D gene TRBD1, 6 bases. V was clipped by 8 bases and J by 6 bases, with 13 bases between them. The CDR3 spans 13 residues. The germline CDR1 and CDR2 sequences are LGHNA and YSLEER.

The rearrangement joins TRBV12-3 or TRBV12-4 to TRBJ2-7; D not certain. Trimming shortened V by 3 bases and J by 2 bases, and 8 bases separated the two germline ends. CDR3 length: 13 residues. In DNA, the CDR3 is TGTGCCAGCAGTTTTGAGATAACCTACGAGCAGTACTTC. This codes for CASSFEITYEQYF.

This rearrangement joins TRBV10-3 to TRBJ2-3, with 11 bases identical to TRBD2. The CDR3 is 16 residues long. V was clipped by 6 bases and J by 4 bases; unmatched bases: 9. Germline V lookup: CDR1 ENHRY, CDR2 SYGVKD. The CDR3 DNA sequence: TGTGCCATCAGGACTATACTAGCGGGGGACGCAGATACGCAGTATTTT. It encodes CAIRTILAGDADTQYF.

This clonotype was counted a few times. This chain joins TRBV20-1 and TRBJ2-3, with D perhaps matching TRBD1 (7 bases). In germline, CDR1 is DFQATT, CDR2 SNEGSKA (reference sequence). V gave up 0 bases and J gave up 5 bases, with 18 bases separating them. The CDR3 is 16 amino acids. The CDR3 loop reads CSARDPSQGGIDTQYF. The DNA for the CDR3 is TGCAGTGCTAGAGATCCGAGCCAGGGGGGTATAGATACGCAGTATTTT.

CDR3 coding DNA: TGTGCCAGCAGTCTGTTACCCGGACAGGGGAGGATCGGGGAGCTGTTTTTT. Translation gives CASSLLPGQGRIGELFF. V is TRBV6-1 and J is TRBJ2-2, with 9 bases that match TRBD1. Germline CDR1 MNHNS, CDR2 SASEGT. V gave up 5 bases and J gave up 7 bases; unmatched junction bases: 14. The CDR3 sequence is 17 residues long.

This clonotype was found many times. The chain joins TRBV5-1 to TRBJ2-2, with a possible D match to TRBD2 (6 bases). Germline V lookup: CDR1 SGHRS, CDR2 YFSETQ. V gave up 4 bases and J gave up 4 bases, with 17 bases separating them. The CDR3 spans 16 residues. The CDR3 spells CASSPGGSTPTGELFF. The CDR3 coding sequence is TGCGCCAGCAGCCCTGGAGGGTCTACTCCCACCGGGGAGCTGTTTTTT.

CDR3 amino acids: CASSFTSTNEKLFF. The CDR3 nucleotides are TGCGCCAGCAGCTTTACGTCAACTAATGAAAAACTGTTTTTT. The J gene is TRBJ1-4, the V gene TRBV5-1; D is undetermined. The germline V gene encodes CDR1 SGHRS and CDR2 YFSETQ. The V gene lost 2 bases and the J gene lost 0 bases, with 5 bases spanning the gap. The CDR3 runs to 14 residues.

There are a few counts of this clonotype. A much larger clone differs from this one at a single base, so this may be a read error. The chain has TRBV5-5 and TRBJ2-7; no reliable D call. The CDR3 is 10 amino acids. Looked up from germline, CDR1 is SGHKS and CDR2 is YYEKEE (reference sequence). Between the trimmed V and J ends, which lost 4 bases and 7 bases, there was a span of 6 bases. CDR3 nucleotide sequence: TGTGCCAGCAGCAACGGGGAGCAGTACTTC. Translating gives CASSNGEQYF.

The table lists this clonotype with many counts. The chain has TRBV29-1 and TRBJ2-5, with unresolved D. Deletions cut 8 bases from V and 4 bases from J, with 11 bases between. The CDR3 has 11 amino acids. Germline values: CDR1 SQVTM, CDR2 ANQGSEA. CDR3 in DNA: TGCAGCCTCCGAGAGAGAGAGACCCAGTACTTC. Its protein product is CSLRERETQYF.

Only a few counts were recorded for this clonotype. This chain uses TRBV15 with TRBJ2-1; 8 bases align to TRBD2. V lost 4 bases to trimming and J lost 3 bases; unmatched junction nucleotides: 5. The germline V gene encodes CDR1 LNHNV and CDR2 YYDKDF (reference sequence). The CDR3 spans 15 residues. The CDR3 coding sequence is TGTGCCACCAGCACCGGACTAGCTCTCTACAATGAGCAGTTCTTC. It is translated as CATSTGLALYNEQFF.

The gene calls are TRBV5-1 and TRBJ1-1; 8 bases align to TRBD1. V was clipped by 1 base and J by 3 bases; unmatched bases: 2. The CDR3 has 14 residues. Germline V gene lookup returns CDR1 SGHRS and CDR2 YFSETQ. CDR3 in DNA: TGCGCCAGCAGCTTGTGGACAGGGTACACTGAAGCTTTCTTT. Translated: CASSLWTGYTEAFF. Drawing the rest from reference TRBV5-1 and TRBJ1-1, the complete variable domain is KAGVTQTPRYLIKTRGQQVTLSCSPISGHRSVSWYQQTPGQGLQFLFEYFSETQRNKGNFPGRFSGRQFSNSRSEMNVSTLELGDSALYLCASSLWTGYTEAFFGQGTRLTVV.

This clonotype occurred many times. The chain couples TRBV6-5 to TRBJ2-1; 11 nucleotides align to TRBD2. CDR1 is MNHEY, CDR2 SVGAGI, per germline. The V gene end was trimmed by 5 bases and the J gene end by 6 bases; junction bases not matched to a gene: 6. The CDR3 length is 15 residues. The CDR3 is CASSQGLAVGNEQFF. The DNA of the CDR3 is TGTGCCAGCAGTCAGGGACTAGCGGTCGGCAATGAGCAGTTCTTC.

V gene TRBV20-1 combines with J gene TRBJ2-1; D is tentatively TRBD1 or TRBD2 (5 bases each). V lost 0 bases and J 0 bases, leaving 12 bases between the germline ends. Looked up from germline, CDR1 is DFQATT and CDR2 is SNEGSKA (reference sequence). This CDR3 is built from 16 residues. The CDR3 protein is CSARDLEGSSYNEQFF. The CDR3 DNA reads TGCAGTGCTAGAGATCTAGAGGGGAGCTCCTACAATGAGCAGTTCTTC.

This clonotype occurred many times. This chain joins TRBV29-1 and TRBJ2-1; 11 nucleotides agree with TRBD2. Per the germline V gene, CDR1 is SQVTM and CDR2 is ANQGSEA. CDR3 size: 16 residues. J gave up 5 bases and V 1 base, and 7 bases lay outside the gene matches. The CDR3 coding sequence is TGCAGCGTTGAAGTCACCACTAGCGGGGGTCACAATGAGCAGTTCTTC. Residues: CSVEVTTSGGHNEQFF.

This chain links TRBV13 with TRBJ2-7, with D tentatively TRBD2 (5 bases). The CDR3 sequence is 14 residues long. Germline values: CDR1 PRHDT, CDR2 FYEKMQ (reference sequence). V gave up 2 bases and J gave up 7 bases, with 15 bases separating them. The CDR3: CASSLPERGREQYV. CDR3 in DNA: TGTGCCAGCAGCTTACCTGAACGGGGTCGGGAGCAGTACGTC.

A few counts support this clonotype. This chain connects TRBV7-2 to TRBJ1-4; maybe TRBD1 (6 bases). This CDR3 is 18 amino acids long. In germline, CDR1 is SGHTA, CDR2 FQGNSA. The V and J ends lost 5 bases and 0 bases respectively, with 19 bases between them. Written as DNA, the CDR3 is TGTGCCAGCAGCGACGAGTACAGGGTGACTCCAACTAATGAAAAACTGTTTTTT. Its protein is CASSDEYRVTPTNEKLFF.

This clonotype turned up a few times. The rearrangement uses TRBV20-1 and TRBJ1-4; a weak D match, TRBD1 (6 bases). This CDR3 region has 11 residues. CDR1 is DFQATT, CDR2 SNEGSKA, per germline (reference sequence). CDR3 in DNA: TGCATACTCGGGGGGCGCGAAAAACTGTTTTTT. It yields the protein CILGGREKLFF.

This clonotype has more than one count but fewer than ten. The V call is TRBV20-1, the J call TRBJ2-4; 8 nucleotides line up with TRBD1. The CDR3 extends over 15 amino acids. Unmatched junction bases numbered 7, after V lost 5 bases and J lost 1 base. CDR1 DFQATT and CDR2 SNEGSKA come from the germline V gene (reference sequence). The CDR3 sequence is CSAGQGEKAKNIQYF. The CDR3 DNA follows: TGCAGTGCTGGACAGGGAGAAAAGGCCAAAAACATTCAGTACTTC.

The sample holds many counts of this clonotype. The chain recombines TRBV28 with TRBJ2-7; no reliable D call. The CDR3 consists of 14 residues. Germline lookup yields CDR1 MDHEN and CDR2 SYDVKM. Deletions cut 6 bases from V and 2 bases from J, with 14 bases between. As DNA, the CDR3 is TGTGCCAGCAGCCCCCCGGGCAGCCCCTACGAGCAGTACGTC. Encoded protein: CASSPPGSPYEQYV.

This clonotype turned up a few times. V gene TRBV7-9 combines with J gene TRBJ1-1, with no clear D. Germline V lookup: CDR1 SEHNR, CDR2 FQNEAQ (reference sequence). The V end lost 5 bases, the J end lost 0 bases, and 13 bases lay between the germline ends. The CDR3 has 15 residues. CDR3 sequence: CASSATTSMNTEAFF. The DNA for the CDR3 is TGTGCCAGCAGCGCGACAACCAGCATGAACACTGAAGCTTTCTTT.

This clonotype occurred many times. The CDR3 spells CATSAILQTGEYEQYV. The CDR3, as DNA: TGTGCCACCAGCGCTATTCTTCAGACAGGGGAGTACGAGCAGTACGTC. This chain links TRBV15 with TRBJ2-7; TRBD1 matches 8 bases. The length of the CDR3 is 16 residues. CDR1 and CDR2 from the germline V gene are LNHNV and YYDKDF (reference sequence). V trimming: 5 bases; J trimming: 4 bases; junction bases outside the gene matches: 13.

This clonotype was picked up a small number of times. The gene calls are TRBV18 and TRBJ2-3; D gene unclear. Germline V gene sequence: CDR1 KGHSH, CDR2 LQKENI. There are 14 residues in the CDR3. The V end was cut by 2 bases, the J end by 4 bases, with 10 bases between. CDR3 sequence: CASSPVTASDTQYF. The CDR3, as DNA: TGTGCCAGCTCACCAGTCACAGCTTCAGATACGCAGTATTTT. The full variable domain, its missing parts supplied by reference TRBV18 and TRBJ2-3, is NAGVMQNPRHLVRRRGQEARLRCSPMKGHSHVYWYRQLPEEGLKFMVYLQKENIIDESGMPKERFSAEFPKEGPSILRIQQVVRGDSAAYFCASSPVTASDTQYFGPGTRLTVL.

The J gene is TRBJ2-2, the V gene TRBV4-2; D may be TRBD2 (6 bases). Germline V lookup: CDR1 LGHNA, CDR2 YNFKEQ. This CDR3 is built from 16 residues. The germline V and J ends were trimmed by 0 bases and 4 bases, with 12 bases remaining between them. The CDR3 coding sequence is TGTGCCAGCAGCCAAGAAGTCGGGGGTGGCACCGGGGAGCTGTTTTTT. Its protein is CASSQEVGGGTGELFF.

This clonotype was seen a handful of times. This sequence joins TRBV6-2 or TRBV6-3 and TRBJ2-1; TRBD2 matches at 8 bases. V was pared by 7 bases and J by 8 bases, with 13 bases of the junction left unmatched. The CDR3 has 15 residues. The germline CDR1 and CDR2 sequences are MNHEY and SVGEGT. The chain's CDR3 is CASTNRGGIPDEQFF. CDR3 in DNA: TGTGCCAGCACTAACCGGGGGGGCATACCCGATGAGCAGTTCTTC.

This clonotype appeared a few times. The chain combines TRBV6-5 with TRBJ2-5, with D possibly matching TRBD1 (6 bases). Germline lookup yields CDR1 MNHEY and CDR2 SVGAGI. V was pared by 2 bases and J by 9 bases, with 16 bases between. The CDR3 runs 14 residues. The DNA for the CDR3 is TGTGCCAGCAGTTACGAAGACAGTTCAGGGGCCCAGTACTTC. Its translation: CASSYEDSSGAQYF.